Each of the 5 T cell receptor beta chains below was sequenced from the same sample in a study of cytomegalovirus exposure and HLA in healthy donors. PCR primers comprised 60 Vbeta and 13 Jbeta primers. Clones were read by immunoSEQ multiplex PCR, and TCRdb kept only the in-frame ones, dropping some. The listing contains about 55,000 clones. The sequencing sample was made of PBMCs. These receptors were taken from a man over 45 in good health and CMV-seropositive.

The chain employs TRBV19 and TRBJ1-5, with 8 bases fitting TRBD1. J gave up 7 bases and V 4 bases, and 9 bases lay outside the gene matches. The CDR3 has 15 residues. CDR1 is LNHDA and CDR2 is SQIVND in the germline V gene (reference sequence). The DNA of the CDR3 is TGTGCCAGTAGTACCGCGACAGGGGTTGTACAGCCCCAGCATTTT. Amino acid sequence: CASSTATGVVQPQHF.

The chain recombines TRBV28 with TRBJ2-7; 11 positions match TRBD1. The ends lost 3 bases at V and 3 bases at J; junction bases unmatched: 4. The CDR3 contains 15 residues. Germline V lookup: CDR1 MDHEN, CDR2 SYDVKM. In nucleotides, the CDR3 is TGTGCCAGCAGTTTCGCGGGACAGGGGGACTACGAGCAGTACTTC. Translating it yields CASSFAGQGDYEQYF. The full variable domain, completed using reference TRBV28 and TRBJ2-7, is DVKVTQSSRYLVKRTGEKVFLECVQDMDHENMFWYRQDPGLGLRLIYFSYDVKMKEKGDIPEGYSVSREKKERFSLILESASTNQTSMYLCASSFAGQGDYEQYFGPGTRLTVT.

CDR3 residues: CAVRDRDSLNTEAFF. Written as DNA, the CDR3 is TGCGCCGTCCGGGACAGGGATTCTCTGAACACTGAAGCTTTCTTT. The J gene is TRBJ1-1, the V gene TRBV23-1, with 9 bases that match TRBD1. Being an ORF, TRBV23-1 has a function that is uncertain. The CDR3 consists of 15 residues. Losses at the gene ends were 11 bases for V and 0 bases for J; bases not matched to a gene: 10.

V is TRBV4-1 and J is TRBJ2-3, with D perhaps TRBD1 (6 bases). Trimming pared 2 bases from V and 6 bases from J, leaving 18 bases between. The CDR3 consists of 16 residues. Germline CDR1 is MGHRA and CDR2 is YSYEKL. The CDR3 coding sequence is TGCGCCAGCAGCCAACTCCCGGGACAATTTCGGGATACGCAGTATTTT. It specifies CASSQLPGQFRDTQYF.

This rearrangement joins TRBV6-1 to TRBJ1-2; D possibly corresponds to TRBD1 (5 bases). Germline V gene sequence: CDR1 MNHNS, CDR2 SASEGT. Between the trimmed V and J ends, which lost 3 bases and 6 bases, there was a span of 11 bases. This CDR3 is built from 13 residues. The CDR3: CASSEGPRNGYTF. For the CDR3, the DNA is TGTGCCAGCAGTGAGGGGCCAAGGAATGGCTACACCTTC.